A single sample is the source of the 8 T cell receptor beta chains below, sequenced in a study of T cell responses to AZD1222 COVID-19 vaccine. Measured with immunoSEQ multiplex PCR; TCRdb has only the in-frame clones, and not every one. The repertoire holds fewer than 120,000 clones, with about 87% as singletons. The sequenced sample was peripheral blood, obtained on day 0 of AZD1222 vaccination. The receptors come from an adult in good health.

The J gene is TRBJ2-1, the V gene TRBV3-1 (or the pseudogene TRBV3-2); the D gene is possibly TRBD2 (6 bases). V lost 2 bases to trimming and J lost 7 bases, with 15 bases between them. The CDR3 has 15 residues. Per germline, CDR1 LGHDT and CDR2 YNNKEL (reference sequence). The CDR3 nucleotides are TGTGCCAGCAGCCAAAGCGGAGGGCCGAGTAATGAGCAGTTCTTC. It codes for CASSQSGGPSNEQFF.

This clone has just a few counts. The chain employs TRBV11-2 and TRBJ2-1; D ambiguous. CDR1 and CDR2 from the germline V gene are SGHAT and FQNNGV. The CDR3 runs to 17 residues. Trimming left V 0 bases short and J 0 bases short, with 12 bases between. The CDR3 loop reads CASSLDYRVSSYNEQFF. The CDR3 region has the DNA TGTGCCAGCAGCTTAGATTATAGGGTGAGCTCCTACAATGAGCAGTTCTTC.

The rearrangement links TRBV19 to TRBJ1-2; the D gene is possibly TRBD1 (5 bases). CDR1 and CDR2 (germline): LNHDA, SQIVND (reference sequence). The CDR3 consists of 13 residues. Deletions cut 7 bases from V and 4 bases from J, with 13 bases between. The CDR3 is CASNEGALYGYTF. The DNA for the CDR3 is TGTGCCAGTAACGAAGGGGCCCTCTATGGCTACACCTTC.

The chain recombines TRBV10-3 with TRBJ1-5, with D unclear. The CDR3 extends over 13 amino acids. V gave up 7 bases and J gave up 5 bases, with 12 bases separating them. The germline CDR1 and CDR2 sequences are ENHRY and SYGVKD. CDR3 in amino acids: CAITYRIDQPQHF. The DNA of the CDR3 is TGTGCCATCACTTACAGAATCGATCAGCCCCAGCATTTT.

This clone has more than one count but fewer than ten. The rearrangement joins TRBV5-6 to TRBJ1-2, with D unclear. Germline CDR1 SGHDT, CDR2 YYEEEE. Trimming removed 0 bases at V and 8 bases at J, with 8 bases between. The CDR3 covers 12 residues. CDR3 nucleotides: TGTGCCAGCAGCTTGGATCCCTACGGCTACACCTTC. This encodes CASSLDPYGYTF.

The V and J genes are TRBV30 and TRBJ2-7; D uncertain. The CDR3 sequence is 12 residues long. Between the trimmed V and J ends, which lost 3 bases and 0 bases, there was a span of 6 bases. Germline V gene sequence: CDR1 GTSNPN, CDR2 SVGIG (reference sequence). The CDR3 coding sequence is TGTGCCTGGAGCGACAACTCCTACGAGCAGTACTTC. Amino acids: CAWSDNSYEQYF.

The genes are TRBV4-2 and TRBJ1-6; D might be TRBD1 (5 bases). The CDR3 is 14 amino acids. V lost 3 bases and J 7 bases, leaving 10 bases between the germline ends. Germline CDR1 and CDR2: LGHNA and YNFKEQ. The CDR3 loop reads CASSQGVPNSPLHF. Written as DNA, the CDR3 is TGTGCCAGCAGCCAGGGGGTTCCAAATTCACCCCTCCACTTT.

This clone was recorded only once. The chain is built from TRBV4-1 and TRBJ1-6; possibly TRBD1 for D (5 bases). V shed 4 bases and J shed 3 bases, with 10 bases lying between them. Germline lookup yields CDR1 MGHRA and CDR2 YSYEKL. The CDR3 covers 15 residues. For the CDR3, the DNA is TGCGCCAGCAGCCGGGACCCCTTCTATAATTCACCCCTCCACTTT. This translates into CASSRDPFYNSPLHF.